The T cell receptor (beta chain) described here comes from a study of T cells after yellow fever vaccination. For the study at large: Preparation used SMART-Seq v4 Ultra Low Input for the low-cell-number fractions. Regarding the study as a whole: The booster response re-showed most primary clones: about 96% CD4, approximately 90% CD8. Researchers report a weaker secondary response that nonetheless peaked faster, day 5 versus 15.

This clonotype was detected only a few times. Its target is not known. The authors made TCR cDNA by 5'RACE template switching, adding a universal primer site and UMIs. TCRdb independently ran MiXCR on the 5' RACE reads; one entry per CDR3 protein. The profile shows 620,000 or so distinct CDR3 sequences, about 17% of them singletons. The TCR comes from a man aged 18 to 29 who received the YFV17D yellow fever vaccine. The source material was PBMCs, sampled 4 to 5 days after the first yellow fever vaccination.

The DNA for the CDR3 is TGTGCCAGCAGTTCTGCGGGGGGAACCTACAATGAGCAGTTCTTC. This gives the protein CASSSAGGTYNEQFF. The chain has TRBV25-1 and TRBJ2-1; 8 positions agree with TRBD2. The CDR3 is 15 residues long. CDR1 MGHDK and CDR2 SYGVNS come from the germline V gene. V lost 5 bases, J lost 2 bases, and 5 bases stayed unmatched.